The 30 T cell receptor beta chains below were found in one sample sequenced in a study of identical twins (dated by TCRdb to about 2016). Receptor amplification or capture employed 5' RACE. Instrument on record: Illumina HiSeq 2000. Starting from the raw public reads, TCRdb applied fastp trimming at Q25, assembled clones with MiXCR and retained in-frame beta chains. Under each unique CDR3 protein, matching rows form one entry showing the most common genes and DNA. This sample lists around 160,000 distinct CDR3 sequences; around 3.6% were detected once. Around 8.1% of the sample lies in the top ten. The sample comprised memory T cells sorted from blood. Reading the label with the study, this specimen's cell subset or site is: CD45RO+ enriched T cells. The receptors stem from a man between 18 and 35 years old in good health.

This clonotype was found many times. The chain is built from TRBV27 and TRBJ2-1; the D gene is possibly TRBD1 (5 bases). This CDR3 has 15 residues. Trimming took off 5 bases at V and 5 bases at J, with 16 bases between the two ends. Germline V gene data show CDR1 as MNHEY and CDR2 as SMNVEV (reference sequence). The CDR3 protein is CASSPRHTGNNEQFF. The CDR3, as DNA: TGTGCCAGCAGTCCCCGTCATACAGGCAACAATGAGCAGTTCTTC.

This clonotype was recorded many times. The chain employs TRBV20-1 and TRBJ1-5; D remains ambiguous. The V gene lost 6 bases and the J gene lost 0 bases, with 12 bases spanning the gap. The CDR3 has 14 amino acids. The germline CDR1 and CDR2 sequences are DFQATT and SNEGSKA (reference sequence). The CDR3 region is CSALAQYSNQPQHF. Here the CDR3 DNA reads TGCAGTGCACTGGCCCAGTATAGCAATCAGCCCCAGCATTTT.

At least ten counts were recorded for this clonotype. The chain has TRBV5-6 and TRBJ2-1; 12 bases agree with TRBD2. The germline V gene has CDR1 SGHDT and CDR2 YYEEEE. J lost 4 bases, V lost 4 bases, and 12 bases had no gene match. This CDR3 spans 18 amino acids. The CDR3 DNA reads TGTGCCAGCAGCCATACCAACATAGGACTAGCGGGGTACAATGAGCAGTTCTTC. Amino acid sequence: CASSHTNIGLAGYNEQFF.

This clonotype was recorded many times. This chain links TRBV5-5 with TRBJ2-7, with 11 bases lining up with TRBD1. CDR3 length: 14 residues. V shed 4 bases and J 2 bases; nucleotides not matched to a gene: 2. Germline assignment: CDR1 SGHKS and CDR2 YYEKEE (reference sequence). CDR3 nucleotide sequence: TGTGCCAGCAGCACGGGACAGGGGGCCTACGAGCAGTACTTC. The encoded protein is CASSTGQGAYEQYF.

This clonotype was recorded at least ten times. The chain combines TRBV20-1 with TRBJ2-3; the D gene is possibly TRBD2 (6 bases). V was trimmed by 1 base and J by 4 bases, leaving 9 bases between them. Germline V gene data show CDR1 as DFQATT and CDR2 as SNEGSKA (reference sequence). The CDR3 has 13 amino acids. The CDR3 coding sequence is TGCAGTGCTAGAGTACTAGCCGCAGATACGCAGTATTTT. This sequence encodes CSARVLAADTQYF.

This clonotype was seen at least ten times. V is TRBV12-3 or TRBV12-4 and J is TRBJ2-1, with 8 bases lining up with TRBD2. V dropped 7 bases and J dropped 7; count of bases not matched to a gene: 12. The CDR3 length is 15 residues. CDR3 bases: TGTGCCAGCACCTTAGGACTAGCAGGCATAAATGAGCAGTTCTTC. It translates to CASTLGLAGINEQFF.

The table lists this clonotype with many counts. The rearrangement links TRBV12-3 or TRBV12-4 to TRBJ2-1; D gene unclear. CDR3 length: 12 amino acids. V was cut by 8 bases and J by 9 bases, with 14 bases left in between. CDR3 DNA sequence: TGTGCCAGCCGACCTGCGGTGGGTGAGCAGTTCTTC. Translating it yields CASRPAVGEQFF.

This clonotype was seen repeatedly, ten times or more. This chain uses TRBV27 with TRBJ2-3; perhaps TRBD2 as D (6 bases). The germline CDR1 and CDR2 sequences are MNHEY and SMNVEV (reference sequence). Deletions cut 1 base from V and 1 base from J, with 9 bases between. There are 15 residues in the CDR3. The CDR3 coding sequence is TGTGCCAGCAGTTTATGGACGGGGGGCACAGATACGCAGTATTTT. This codes for CASSLWTGGTDTQYF.

This clonotype was observed at least ten times. The chain couples TRBV6-2 or TRBV6-3 to TRBJ2-3; D perhaps matches TRBD1 (6 bases). Deletions cut 7 bases from V and 0 bases from J, with 17 bases between. Germline values: CDR1 MNHEY, CDR2 SVGEGT. The CDR3 runs 16 residues. The CDR3 loop is CASISMGAISTDTQYF. The CDR3 nucleotides read TGTGCCAGCATCTCCATGGGGGCGATTAGCACAGATACGCAGTATTTT.

This clonotype was detected ten times or more. The chain links TRBV15 to TRBJ2-5; the match to TRBD2 covers 8 bases. This CDR3 comprises 15 residues. CDR1 is LNHNV, CDR2 YYDKDF, per germline (reference sequence). Losses at the gene ends were 2 bases for V and 5 bases for J; bases not matched to a gene: 7. The CDR3 DNA sequence: TGTGCCACCAGCAGAACCGGGACTAGAGGCGAGACCCAGTACTTC. Protein: CATSRTGTRGETQYF.

This chain joins TRBV20-1 and TRBJ1-3; D possibly corresponds to TRBD1 (5 bases). Germline CDR1 is DFQATT and CDR2 is SNEGSKA (reference sequence). The CDR3 loop spans 14 amino acids. V was trimmed by 2 bases and J by 0 bases, leaving 8 bases between them. The DNA of the CDR3 is TGCAGTGCTAGAAGGGGCGTCTCTGGAAACACCATATATTTT. Protein product: CSARRGVSGNTIYF.

There are many counts of this clonotype. The chain is built from TRBV12-3 or TRBV12-4 and TRBJ2-1; 8 bases are a match to TRBD1. This CDR3 has 15 residues. Trimming cost V 2 bases and J 3 bases; bases outside gene matches: 3. DNA for the CDR3: TGTGCCAGCAGTTTAAGACAGGGGCACTACAATGAGCAGTTCTTC. Amino acid sequence: CASSLRQGHYNEQFF.

Ten or more counts support this clonotype. The chain links TRBV7-3 to TRBJ2-1, with D possibly matching TRBD1 (6 bases). The CDR3 loop spans 12 amino acids. The germline V gene encodes CDR1 SGHTA and CDR2 FQGTGA. V lost 6 bases and J 8 bases, leaving 11 bases between the germline ends. CDR3 residues: CASSSRTDEQFF. The CDR3 DNA is TGTGCCAGCAGTAGTAGGACAGATGAGCAGTTCTTC.

This clonotype was picked up many times. The gene calls are TRBV20-1 and TRBJ2-4; D remains unclear. CDR1 DFQATT and CDR2 SNEGSKA come from the germline V gene (reference sequence). Deletions cut 3 bases from V and 9 bases from J, with 12 bases between. The CDR3 loop spans 12 amino acids. The CDR3 nucleotides are TGCAGTGCTAGTTCCGTATCGGGCATTCAGTACTTC. The encoded protein is CSASSVSGIQYF.

This clonotype occurred many times. The genes are TRBV5-1 and TRBJ2-3, with D maybe TRBD2 (5 bases). Germline CDR1 is SGHRS and CDR2 is YFSETQ. V was trimmed by 5 bases and J by 4 bases, leaving 8 bases between them. The CDR3 sequence is 12 residues long. CDR3 region: CASSNGADTQYF. The CDR3 DNA reads TGCGCCAGCAGTAACGGGGCAGATACGCAGTATTTT. Looking up the rest from reference TRBV5-1 and TRBJ2-3 gives the full variable domain: KAGVTQTPRYLIKTRGQQVTLSCSPISGHRSVSWYQQTPGQGLQFLFEYFSETQRNKGNFPGRFSGRQFSNSRSEMNVSTLELGDSALYLCASSNGADTQYFGPGTRLTVL.

This clonotype was counted many times. The rearrangement joins TRBV7-3 to TRBJ2-3, with 7 bases aligning to TRBD1. CDR3 length: 15 residues. V shed 5 bases, J shed 1 base, and the junction held 6 bases outside the gene matches. The V gene's germline CDR1 is SGHTA and CDR2 FQGTGA. As DNA, the CDR3 is TGTGCCAGCAGCGGGGGACAGCCTGGCACAGATACGCAGTATTTT. Its translation is CASSGGQPGTDTQYF.

This clonotype was observed at least ten times. This chain uses TRBV10-3 with TRBJ2-1; the D call may be TRBD1 or TRBD2 (5 bases each). The germline V and J ends were trimmed by 8 bases and 10 bases, with 12 bases remaining between them. CDR1 and CDR2 (germline): ENHRY, SYGVKD. This CDR3 comprises 11 residues. CDR3 region: CAIGTRQEQFF. The CDR3 nucleotides are TGTGCCATCGGGACCCGACAGGAGCAGTTCTTC.

This clonotype was seen at least ten times. This chain joins TRBV20-1 and TRBJ1-1; perhaps TRBD1 as D (6 bases). The length of the CDR3 is 14 residues. Germline V gene data show CDR1 as DFQATT and CDR2 as SNEGSKA (reference sequence). V lost 2 bases and J 0 bases, leaving 10 bases between the germline ends. The CDR3 loop reads CSARSGQMNTEAFF. CDR3 DNA: TGCAGTGCTAGATCAGGACAGATGAACACTGAAGCTTTCTTT.

The table lists this clonotype with many counts. The chain has TRBV18 and TRBJ1-1, with unresolved D. This CDR3 is 17 amino acids long. Germline V CDR1 and CDR2: KGHSH, LQKENI. V dropped 1 base and J dropped 5 bases, with 20 bases sitting between them. CDR3 loop: CASSPRSGVGRVTEAFF. The CDR3 region has the DNA TGTGCCAGCTCACCACGGTCAGGAGTGGGGAGAGTGACTGAAGCTTTCTTT.

This clonotype occurred many times. The rearrangement uses TRBV7-2 and TRBJ2-1; tentatively, D is TRBD1 (5 bases). The germline V gene encodes CDR1 SGHTA and CDR2 FQGNSA. This CDR3 spans 17 amino acids. Trimming removed 1 base from V and 5 bases from J, with 18 bases in between. CDR3 sequence reads: CASSLGRGRAVHNEQFF. CDR3 DNA sequence: TGTGCCAGCAGCTTAGGACGTGGCAGGGCAGTCCACAATGAGCAGTTCTTC.

This clonotype was counted many times. The rearrangement uses TRBV7-9 and TRBJ2-2, with 8 bases fitting TRBD1. Germline V gene sequence: CDR1 SEHNR, CDR2 FQNEAQ (reference sequence). The CDR3 runs to 13 residues. The ends lost 5 bases at V and 7 bases at J; junction bases unmatched: 3. The CDR3 DNA is TGTGCCAGCAGCCAGGACAGGGTCGGGGAGCTGTTTTTT. As protein: CASSQDRVGELFF.

The genes are TRBV5-1 and TRBJ2-7; D uncertain. With 4 bases removed from V and 3 bases from J, the gap between germline ends came to 2 bases. Germline-derived CDR1 and CDR2 are SGHRS and YFSETQ. The CDR3 is 10 amino acids. CDR3 amino acids: CASSHYEQYV. The CDR3 coding sequence is TGCGCCAGCAGCCACTACGAGCAGTACGTC.

The rearrangement uses TRBV7-8 and TRBJ2-1; TRBD2 agrees at 9 bases. This CDR3 is built from 17 residues. Germline V gene lookup returns CDR1 SGHVS and CDR2 FQNEAQ. With 2 bases clipped from V and 9 bases from J, the junction kept 14 bases outside the gene matches. The CDR3, as DNA: TGTGCCAGCAGCTTACTGCTGGGGGGACTAGCATCCTCTGAGCAGTTCTTC. This translates into CASSLLLGGLASSEQFF.

This clonotype was seen repeatedly, ten times or more. This chain links TRBV28 with TRBJ1-5; D is undetermined. Germline lookup yields CDR1 MDHEN and CDR2 SYDVKM. The V end lost 8 bases, the J end lost 11 bases, and 16 bases lay between the germline ends. This CDR3 comprises 12 residues. The CDR3 DNA sequence: TGTGCCAGCGGACCTCCCAATTCGGCCCAGCATTTT. Its protein product is CASGPPNSAQHF.

This clonotype was detected ten times or more. The chain has TRBV5-1 and TRBJ2-5, with TRBD1 identical over 7 bases. Germline trimming cut 4 bases from V and 5 bases from J; bases unmatched to any gene: 11. The CDR3 length is 15 residues. The V gene's germline CDR1 is SGHRS and CDR2 YFSETQ. CDR3 sequence (DNA): TGCGCCAGCAGCGGGGACAGAGGAGGTTCTGAGACCCAGTACTTC. Translation gives CASSGDRGGSETQYF.

This clonotype was counted ten times or more. The chain employs TRBV28 and TRBJ2-7; D is uncertain. The CDR3 extends over 17 amino acids. CDR1 MDHEN and CDR2 SYDVKM come from the germline V gene. The V and J ends lost 4 bases and 3 bases respectively, with 22 bases between them. The CDR3 sequence is CASSSRASFGISYEQYF. CDR3 sequence (DNA): TGTGCCAGCAGTTCCCGGGCCAGCTTTGGGATCAGCTACGAGCAGTACTTC.

This clonotype occurred a few times. J is TRBJ1-5 and V is TRBV11-2; a possible D gene is TRBD1 (6 bases). The CDR3 consists of 15 residues. The V gene lost 5 bases and the J gene lost 1 base, with 12 bases spanning the gap. Germline CDR1 and CDR2: SGHAT and FQNNGV. DNA for the CDR3: TGTGCCAGCAGCCAGGGGACAAACAGCAATCAGCCCCAGCATTTT. Translating it yields CASSQGTNSNQPQHF.

This clonotype was seen at least ten times. The chain couples TRBV10-3 to TRBJ1-4, with 9 bases that match TRBD1. Unmatched junction bases numbered 2, after V lost 7 bases and J lost 5 bases. The germline CDR1 and CDR2 sequences are ENHRY and SYGVKD. This CDR3 contains 13 residues. The CDR3 bases are TGTGCCATCAATGACAGGGGGAATGAAAAACTGTTTTTT. Its protein product is CAINDRGNEKLFF.

This clonotype was counted at least ten times. The rearrangement links TRBV11-2 to TRBJ2-7; TRBD2 aligns across 10 bases. This CDR3 has 15 amino acids. Germline CDR1 reads SGHAT; CDR2 reads FQNNGV. With V trimmed by 4 bases and J by 4 bases, 7 bases remained unmatched. CDR3 sequence: CASSSSLAGVYEQYF. The CDR3, as DNA: TGTGCCAGCAGCTCCTCCCTAGCGGGAGTTTACGAGCAGTACTTC.

In this sample, this clonotype turned up many times. The chain recombines TRBV15 with TRBJ2-7; 8 positions agree with TRBD1. V was pared by 5 bases and J by 6 bases, with 6 bases of the junction left unmatched. The germline CDR1 and CDR2 sequences are LNHNV and YYDKDF (reference sequence). The CDR3 runs to 13 residues. CDR3 residues: CATSLQGDGEQYV. CDR3 nucleotide sequence: TGTGCCACCAGCTTACAGGGGGATGGCGAGCAGTACGTC.